These 8 T cell receptor beta chains were all obtained from the same sample, sequenced in a study of CD8 T cells in Susac syndrome. RNA in amounts of roughly 0.5 to 1 ug was reverse transcribed with random hexamers. TCRdb re-analysed the immunoSEQ multiplex PCR reads in MiXCR, keeping a single row per CDR3 protein. The table shows about 190,000 distinct CDR3 sequences, with more than 85% occurring only once. Sequences were obtained from CD8+ T cells from PBMCs. These receptors originate from a human donor with Susac syndrome.

This chain's CDR3 is CASRSGQGSYGYTF. The CDR3 bases are TGTGCCAGCAGGTCAGGACAGGGGAGTTATGGCTACACCTTC. The chain links TRBV6-5 to TRBJ1-2, with 9 nucleotides matching TRBD1. The V gene end was trimmed by 6 bases and the J gene end by 5 bases; junction bases not matched to a gene: 7. The CDR3 has 14 residues. Germline V gives CDR1 MNHEY, CDR2 SVGAGI.

The chain is built from TRBV4-1 and TRBJ2-1; D remains unclear. CDR1 is MGHRA and CDR2 is YSYEKL in the germline V gene. Trimming cost V 0 bases and J 0 bases, with 6 bases left between them. The CDR3 has 15 amino acids. The CDR3 sequence is CASSQESSSYNEQFF. Written as DNA, the CDR3 is TGCGCCAGCAGCCAAGAGTCGAGCTCCTACAATGAGCAGTTCTTC.

This chain joins TRBV3-1 and TRBJ2-5; 8 bases are a match to TRBD2. The CDR3 has 16 amino acids. Germline CDR1 and CDR2: LGHDT and YNNKEL (reference sequence). With 0 bases clipped from V and 2 bases from J, the junction kept 5 bases outside the gene matches. As DNA, the CDR3 is TGTGCCAGCAGCCAAGATCCAGCGGGAGAACAAGAGACCCAGTACTTC. It translates to CASSQDPAGEQETQYF.

This rearrangement joins TRBV20-1 to TRBJ1-3; a weak D match, TRBD1 (6 bases). V lost 1 base to trimming and J lost 0 bases, with 13 bases between them. Germline CDR1 DFQATT, CDR2 SNEGSKA (reference sequence). There are 16 residues in the CDR3. The CDR3 loop reads CSARGRGGSSGNTIYF. The CDR3 DNA reads as TGCAGTGCTAGAGGCAGGGGCGGGAGCTCTGGAAACACCATATATTTT.

The chain is built from TRBV13 and TRBJ2-3, with 10 nucleotides matching TRBD2. The CDR3 is 18 residues long. V lost 5 bases, J lost 0 bases, and 11 bases stayed unmatched. Germline values: CDR1 PRHDT, CDR2 FYEKMQ (reference sequence). CDR3 bases: TGTGCCAGCAGCCTGGACCGAGCGGGAGGGCCGAGCACAGATACGCAGTATTTT. Protein sequence: CASSLDRAGGPSTDTQYF.

The chain is built from TRBV7-9 and TRBJ2-1, with D perhaps TRBD2 (7 bases). The length of the CDR3 is 16 residues. Germline-derived CDR1 and CDR2 are SEHNR and FQNEAQ (reference sequence). V lost 6 bases and J 8 bases, leaving 23 bases between the germline ends. The CDR3 loop reads CASRRTRGGFLDEQFF. The DNA of the CDR3 is TGTGCCAGCAGACGAACGAGGGGGGGGTTCCTTGATGAGCAGTTCTTC.

V is TRBV12-5 and J is TRBJ1-5; 8 nucleotides match TRBD1. Per the germline V gene, CDR1 is LGHNT and CDR2 is FRNRAP. The CDR3 loop spans 18 amino acids. V was clipped by 0 bases and J by 4 bases; unmatched bases: 11. The CDR3 loop reads CASGLVGSGTGRNQPQHF. The CDR3 DNA sequence: TGTGCTAGTGGTTTGGTAGGTAGTGGGACAGGACGAAATCAGCCCCAGCATTTT.

The chain couples TRBV2 to TRBJ2-7, with a tentative D call TRBD2 (6 bases). This CDR3 is built from 15 residues. Germline V gives CDR1 SNHLY, CDR2 FYNNEI. Trimming removed 3 bases at V and 4 bases at J, with 16 bases between. CDR3 residues: CASSDVGGFRYEQYF. In nucleotides, the CDR3 is TGTGCCAGCAGTGATGTGGGAGGATTCCGGTACGAGCAGTACTTC.